The 7 T cell receptor beta chains below all came from one sample that was sequenced in a study of identical twins. TCRdb re-analysed the 5' RACE reads in MiXCR, keeping a single row per CDR3 protein. The profile covers nearly 200,000 distinct CDR3 sequences, with approximately 15% appearing a single time and about 38% taken by the ten largest. Separately, the same data were catalogued under a study of T cells expressing NK-cell markers.

The sequenced material came from CD8+ T cells sorted from blood. All receptors come from a woman in her late teens or twenties in good health.

The genes are TRBV11-2 and TRBJ2-7; D is unclear. Trimming took off 1 base at V and 0 bases at J, with 10 bases between the two ends. The CDR3 is made up of 15 amino acids. The germline V gene has CDR1 SGHAT and CDR2 FQNNGV. CDR3 amino acids: CASSLVGSSSYEQYF. The CDR3, as DNA: TGTGCCAGCAGCTTAGTCGGGTCGAGCTCCTACGAGCAGTACTTC.

The CDR3 nucleotides are TGTGCCAGCAGCTCCCTTACAGGGAATAGTTTATACGAGCAGTACTTC. This encodes CASSSLTGNSLYEQYF. This sequence joins TRBV11-2 and TRBJ2-7, with D possibly matching TRBD1 (6 bases). The CDR3 is 16 residues long. Germline CDR1 and CDR2: SGHAT and FQNNGV. V was clipped by 4 bases and J by 4 bases, with 20 bases between them.

The chain employs TRBV15 and TRBJ2-7; TRBD2 agrees at 7 bases. The germline gives CDR1 LNHNV, CDR2 YYDKDF (reference sequence). The trim removed 0 bases at V and 3 bases at J, leaving 8 bases unmatched. CDR3 length: 16 residues. CDR3 nucleotide sequence: TGTGCCACCAGCAGAGAGGGAGGGACTCTAATCTACGAGCAGTACTTC. This gives the protein CATSREGGTLIYEQYF.

The V and J genes are TRBV12-3 or TRBV12-4 and TRBJ2-1; D not resolved. The CDR3 spans 12 residues. With 4 bases removed from V and 5 bases from J, the gap between germline ends came to 6 bases. Here the CDR3 DNA reads TGTGCCAGCAGTTGGTTTCACAATGAGCAGTTCTTC. Translated: CASSWFHNEQFF.

This clonotype occurred a few times. V is TRBV9 and J is TRBJ1-2; the D gene is possibly TRBD1 (5 bases). The germline V and J ends were trimmed by 3 bases and 3 bases, with 15 bases remaining between them. The CDR3 spans 15 residues. Looked up from germline, CDR1 is SGDLS and CDR2 is YYNGEE. In DNA, the CDR3 is TGTGCCAGCAGCGGCGCCGTAGGGGCGGACTATGGCTACACCTTC. Its translation is CASSGAVGADYGYTF.

The chain carries TRBV7-9 and TRBJ2-5; no clear D. The length of the CDR3 is 16 residues. Germline CDR1 SEHNR, CDR2 FQNEAQ (reference sequence). V dropped 0 bases and J dropped 1 base, with 12 bases sitting between them. CDR3 coding DNA: TGTGCCAGCAGCTTAGCGGTGTCAGCCGTCCAAGAGACCCAGTACTTC. Translation gives CASSLAVSAVQETQYF.

The chain couples TRBV6-2 or TRBV6-3 to TRBJ2-1, with 7 bases matching TRBD2. The CDR3 loop spans 14 amino acids. The V segment lost 6 bases and the J segment 5 bases; nucleotides outside the gene matches: 7. Germline assignment: CDR1 MNHEY and CDR2 SVGEGT. CDR3 coding DNA: TGTGCCAGCAGCCCCGGGGGGAATAACAATGAGCAGTTCTTC. Its protein product is CASSPGGNNNEQFF.